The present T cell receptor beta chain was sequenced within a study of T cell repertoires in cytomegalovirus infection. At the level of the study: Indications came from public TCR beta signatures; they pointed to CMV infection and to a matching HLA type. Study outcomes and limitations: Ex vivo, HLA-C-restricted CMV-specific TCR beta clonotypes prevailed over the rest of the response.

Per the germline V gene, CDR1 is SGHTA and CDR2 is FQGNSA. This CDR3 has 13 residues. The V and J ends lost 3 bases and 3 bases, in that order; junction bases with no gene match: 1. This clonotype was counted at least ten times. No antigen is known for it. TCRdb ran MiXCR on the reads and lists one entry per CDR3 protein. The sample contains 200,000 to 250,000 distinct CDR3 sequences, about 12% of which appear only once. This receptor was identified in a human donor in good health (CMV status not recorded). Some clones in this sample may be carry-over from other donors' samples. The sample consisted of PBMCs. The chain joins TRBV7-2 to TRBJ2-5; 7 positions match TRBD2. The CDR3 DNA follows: TGTGCCAGCAGCTTCGCGGGGGAAGAGACCCAGTACTTC. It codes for CASSFAGEETQYF.